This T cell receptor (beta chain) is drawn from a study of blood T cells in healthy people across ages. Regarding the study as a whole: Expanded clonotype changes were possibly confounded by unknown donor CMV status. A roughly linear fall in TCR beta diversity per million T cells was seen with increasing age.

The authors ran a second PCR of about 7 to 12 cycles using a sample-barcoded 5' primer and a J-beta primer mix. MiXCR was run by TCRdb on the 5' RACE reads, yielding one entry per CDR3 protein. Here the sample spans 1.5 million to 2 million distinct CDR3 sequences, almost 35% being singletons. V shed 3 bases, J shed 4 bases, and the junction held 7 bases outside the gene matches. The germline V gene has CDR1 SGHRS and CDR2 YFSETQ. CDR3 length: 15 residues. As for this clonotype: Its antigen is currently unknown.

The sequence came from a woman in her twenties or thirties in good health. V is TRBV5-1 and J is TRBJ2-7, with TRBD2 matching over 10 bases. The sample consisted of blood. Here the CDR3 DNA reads TGCGCCAGCAGCTGGGCGACTAGCGGGTTATACGAGCAGTACTTC. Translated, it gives CASSWATSGLYEQYF. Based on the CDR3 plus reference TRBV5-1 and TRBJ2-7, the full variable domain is KAGVTQTPRYLIKTRGQQVTLSCSPISGHRSVSWYQQTPGQGLQFLFEYFSETQRNKGNFPGRFSGRQFSNSRSEMNVSTLELGDSALYLCASSWATSGLYEQYFGPGTRLTVT.